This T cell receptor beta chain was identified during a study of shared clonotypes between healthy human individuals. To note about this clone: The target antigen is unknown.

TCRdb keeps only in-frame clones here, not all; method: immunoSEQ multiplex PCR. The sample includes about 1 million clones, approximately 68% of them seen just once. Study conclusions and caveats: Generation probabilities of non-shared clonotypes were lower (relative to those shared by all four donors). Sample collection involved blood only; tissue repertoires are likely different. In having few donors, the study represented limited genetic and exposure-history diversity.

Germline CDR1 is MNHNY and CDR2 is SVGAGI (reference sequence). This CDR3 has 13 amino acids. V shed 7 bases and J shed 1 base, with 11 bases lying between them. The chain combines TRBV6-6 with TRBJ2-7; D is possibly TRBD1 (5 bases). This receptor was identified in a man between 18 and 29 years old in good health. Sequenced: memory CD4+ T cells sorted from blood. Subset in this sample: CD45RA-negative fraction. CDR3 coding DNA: TGTGCCAGCAAGACAGTTAAGTCCTACGAGCAGTACTTC. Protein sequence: CASKTVKSYEQYF.